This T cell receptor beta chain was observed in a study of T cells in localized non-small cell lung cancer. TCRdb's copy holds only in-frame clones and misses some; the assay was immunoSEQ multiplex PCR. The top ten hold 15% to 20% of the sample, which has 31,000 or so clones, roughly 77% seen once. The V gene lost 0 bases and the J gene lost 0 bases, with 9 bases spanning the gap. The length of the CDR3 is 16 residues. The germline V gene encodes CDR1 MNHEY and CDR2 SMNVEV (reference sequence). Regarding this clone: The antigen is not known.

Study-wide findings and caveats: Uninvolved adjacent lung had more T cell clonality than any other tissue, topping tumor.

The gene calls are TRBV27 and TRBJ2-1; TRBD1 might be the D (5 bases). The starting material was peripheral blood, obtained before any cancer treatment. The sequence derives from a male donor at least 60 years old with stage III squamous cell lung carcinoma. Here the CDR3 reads CASSLSRASSYNEQFF. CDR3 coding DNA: TGTGCCAGCAGTTTATCCAGGGCGAGCTCCTACAATGAGCAGTTCTTC.